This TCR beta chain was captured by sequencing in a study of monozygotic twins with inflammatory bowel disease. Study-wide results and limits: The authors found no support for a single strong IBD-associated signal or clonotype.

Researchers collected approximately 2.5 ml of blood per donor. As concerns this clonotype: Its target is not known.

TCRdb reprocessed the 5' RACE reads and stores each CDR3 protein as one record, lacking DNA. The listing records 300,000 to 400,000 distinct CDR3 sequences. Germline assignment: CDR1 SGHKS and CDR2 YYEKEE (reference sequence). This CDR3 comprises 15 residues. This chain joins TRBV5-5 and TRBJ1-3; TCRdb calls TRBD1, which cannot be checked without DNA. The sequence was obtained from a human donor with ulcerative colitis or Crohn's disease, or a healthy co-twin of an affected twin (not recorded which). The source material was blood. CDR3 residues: CASSPITGDGNTIYF. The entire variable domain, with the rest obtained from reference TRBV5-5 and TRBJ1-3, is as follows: DAGVTQSPTHLIKTRGQQVTLRCSPISGHKSVSWYQQVLGQGPQFIFQYYEKEERGRGNFPDRFSARQFPNYSSELNVNALLLGDSALYLCASSPITGDGNTIYFGEGSWLTVV.